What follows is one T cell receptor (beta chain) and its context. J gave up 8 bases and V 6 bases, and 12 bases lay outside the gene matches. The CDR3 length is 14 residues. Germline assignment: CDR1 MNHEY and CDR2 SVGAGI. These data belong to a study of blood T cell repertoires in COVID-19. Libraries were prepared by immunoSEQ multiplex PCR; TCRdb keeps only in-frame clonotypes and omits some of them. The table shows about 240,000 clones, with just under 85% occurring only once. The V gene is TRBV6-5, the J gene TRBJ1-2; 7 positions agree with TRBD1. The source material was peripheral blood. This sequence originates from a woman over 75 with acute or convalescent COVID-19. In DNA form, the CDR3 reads TGTGCCAGCAGGGATGGGTTCGGGACAGACGGCTACACCTTC. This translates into CASRDGFGTDGYTF.